The 14 T cell receptor beta chains presented below share a single source sample, sequenced in a study of blood T cell repertoires in COVID-19. TCRdb keeps only in-frame clones here, not all; method: immunoSEQ multiplex PCR. The profile shows fewer than 250,000 clones, approximately 90% of them singletons. The material sequenced was peripheral blood. All receptors come from a man between 40 and 49 years old with acute or convalescent COVID-19.

This chain uses TRBV7-2 with TRBJ1-4, with a tentative D call TRBD1 (5 bases). The CDR3 runs to 16 residues. V gave up 5 bases and J gave up 5 bases, with 18 bases separating them. Germline V gene data show CDR1 as SGHTA and CDR2 as FQGNSA. The CDR3 protein is CASSLTKDSLNEKLFF. The CDR3, as DNA: TGTGCCAGCAGCCTTACAAAAGACAGCTTGAATGAAAAACTGTTTTTT.

V gene TRBV5-1 combines with J gene TRBJ2-2, with TRBD2 matching 10 bases. This CDR3 region has 16 residues. From germline, CDR1 is SGHRS and CDR2 YFSETQ. V shed 0 bases, J shed 5 bases, and the junction held 4 bases outside the gene matches. CDR3 nucleotide sequence: TGCGCCAGCAGCTTGGAGCTAGCGGGAGTAACCGGGGAGCTGTTTTTT. This translates into CASSLELAGVTGELFF.

The CDR3 DNA reads as TGTGCCGGCTTCAAGGGAGGGAACACTGAAGCTTTCTTT. Translation: CAGFKGGNTEAFF. V usage is TRBV7-9 and J usage is TRBJ1-1; no reliable D call. CDR3 length: 13 residues. Per the germline V gene, CDR1 is SEHNR and CDR2 is FQNEAQ (reference sequence). The ends were cut back, 11 bases at V and 1 base at J, with 14 bases in the middle.

V is TRBV9 and J is TRBJ2-3; weak D call: TRBD2 (7 bases). The CDR3 spans 19 residues. V gave up 0 bases and J gave up 0 bases, with 20 bases separating them. Looked up from germline, CDR1 is SGDLS and CDR2 is YYNGEE. The CDR3 region is CASSVELGGGVPSTDTQYF. For the CDR3, the DNA is TGTGCCAGCAGCGTAGAACTGGGCGGGGGCGTTCCTAGCACAGATACGCAGTATTTT.

The rearrangement joins TRBV5-1 to TRBJ2-6; D may be TRBD1 (5 bases). Germline V CDR1 and CDR2: SGHRS, YFSETQ. V was shortened by 3 bases and J by 2 bases, with 12 bases between the two germline ends. The CDR3 runs to 16 residues. In nucleotides, the CDR3 is TGCGCCAGCAGCTCGCAGGGATTTACTGGGGCCAACGTCCTGACTTTC. Translating it yields CASSSQGFTGANVLTF.

This chain uses TRBV6-4 with TRBJ2-1; D is unclear. The CDR3 loop spans 17 amino acids. Trimming left V 7 bases short and J 6 bases short, with 25 bases between. Germline-derived CDR1 and CDR2 are MRHNA and SNTAGT. CDR3: CASTYRPICRPFNEQFF. CDR3 nucleotides: TGTGCCAGCACCTACCGCCCCATCTGCAGGCCTTTCAATGAGCAGTTCTTC.

The chain uses TRBV2 and TRBJ1-5; D ambiguous. The CDR3 spans 15 residues. Germline loops: CDR1 SNHLY, CDR2 FYNNEI. V was trimmed by 5 bases and J by 0 bases, leaving 11 bases between them. CDR3 sequence: CASSPYTFSNQPQHF. CDR3 coding DNA: TGTGCCAGCAGTCCTTACACCTTTAGCAATCAGCCCCAGCATTTT.

This clone was seen a few times. The chain carries TRBV18 and TRBJ2-2, with TRBD1 matching 9 bases. This CDR3 has 15 residues. The J segment lost 1 base and the V segment lost 5 bases, leaving 2 bases of the junction unmatched. In germline, CDR1 is KGHSH, CDR2 LQKENI. For the CDR3, the DNA is TGTGCCAGCTCATCGGGACAGGGGAACACCGGGGAGCTGTTTTTT. It encodes CASSSGQGNTGELFF.

This clone has only one observation. The chain joins TRBV6-5 to TRBJ2-5; no clear D gene. The germline gives CDR1 MNHEY, CDR2 SVGAGI. Trimming left V 0 bases short and J 3 bases short, with 8 bases between. The CDR3 contains 14 residues. CDR3 amino acids: CASSYSYREETQYF. Here the CDR3 DNA reads TGTGCCAGCAGTTACTCGTACAGAGAAGAGACCCAGTACTTC.

This chain connects TRBV7-9 to TRBJ2-6, with D possibly matching TRBD2 (6 bases). V was shortened by 5 bases and J by 0 bases, with 20 bases between the two germline ends. The CDR3 is made up of 19 amino acids. Per the germline V gene, CDR1 is SEHNR and CDR2 is FQNEAQ (reference sequence). This CDR3 is CASSRTWDFLSSGANVLTF. The CDR3 DNA reads as TGTGCCAGCAGCCGCACCTGGGACTTCCTCAGCTCTGGGGCCAACGTCCTGACTTTC.

This clone was found once. V usage is TRBV5-1 and J usage is TRBJ1-4, with 7 bases identical to TRBD1. The CDR3 contains 16 residues. The germline CDR1 and CDR2 sequences are SGHRS and YFSETQ. V lost 2 bases and J lost 5; bases outside the gene matches: 9. In DNA form, the CDR3 reads TGCGCCAGCAGCTTTCCTACCGGGACAGAGAATGAAAAACTGTTTTTT. It is translated as CASSFPTGTENEKLFF.

V gene TRBV19 combines with J gene TRBJ1-1; 10 bases align to TRBD1. Germline values: CDR1 LNHDA, CDR2 SQIVND (reference sequence). V dropped 7 bases and J dropped 2; count of bases not matched to a gene: 7. The CDR3 totals 15 residues. CDR3 amino acids: CASTPTGGSNTEAFF. In nucleotides, the CDR3 is TGTGCCAGTACCCCGACAGGGGGCTCCAACACTGAAGCTTTCTTT.

This clone was seen a handful of times. CDR3 nucleotides: TGTGCCAGCAGAGGACTAGCGGGTTACAATGAGCAGTTCTTC. Translated, it gives CASRGLAGYNEQFF. This chain uses TRBV27 with TRBJ2-1, with 11 bases identical to TRBD2. The J segment lost 4 bases and the V segment lost 6 bases, leaving 2 bases of the junction unmatched. Germline CDR1 is MNHEY and CDR2 is SMNVEV (reference sequence). The CDR3 consists of 14 residues.

The genes are TRBV30 and TRBJ1-2; TRBD1 is a possible D gene (6 bases). Trimming removed 1 base from V and 4 bases from J, with 13 bases in between. This CDR3 is built from 14 residues. Germline V gene data show CDR1 as GTSNPN and CDR2 as SVGIG (reference sequence). The CDR3 region is CAWSARGGSYGYTF. Here the CDR3 DNA reads TGTGCCTGGAGTGCCAGAGGGGGTAGCTATGGCTACACCTTC. The complete variable domain, with remaining parts taken from reference TRBV30 and TRBJ1-2, reads SQTIHQWPATLVQPVGSPLSLECTVEGTSNPNLYWYRQAAGRGLQLLFYSVGIGQISSEVPQNLSASRPQDRQFILSSKKLLLSDSGFYLCAWSARGGSYGYTFGSGTRLTVV.